This T cell receptor beta chain originates from a study of blood T cell repertoires in COVID-19. Germline V gene data show CDR1 as LGHNA and CDR2 as YNFKEQ. CDR3 length: 13 residues. With 3 bases removed from V and 6 bases from J, the gap between germline ends came to 9 bases. Per the authors' pipeline: Amplification of reference gene primers was used by the study to estimate nucleated cell counts. Clones were sequenced by immunoSEQ multiplex PCR, and TCRdb holds only the in-frame ones, with some missing. Clone size and V and J calls were adopted from that table, with D and trimming inferred from the DNA. The profile shows a few hundred thousand clones, about 90% of them singletons.

This TCR came from a woman between 50 and 59 years old who had recovered from COVID-19. The source material was peripheral blood. The V gene is TRBV4-2, the J gene TRBJ2-1; no definite D call. The CDR3 nucleotides read TGTGCCAGCAGCCATGCTATTTCCAATGAGCAGTTCTTC. Protein: CASSHAISNEQFF.